This TCR beta chain was captured in a study of T-cell memory formation after mild COVID-19. Study background: TCR clusters largely stayed donor specific. Findings and limits, study-wide: CD4/CD8 balance held among clones contracting day 15 to 85, and later expanders leaned CD4+.

Each CDR3 protein gets one entry after TCRdb re-called the 5' RACE reads with MiXCR. The sample carries 110,000 to 150,000 distinct CDR3 sequences, about 25% recorded once. A remark on this clonotype: Its specificity is unknown.

This clonotype was obtained from an adult woman who had mild COVID-19 (a few samples of this study predate the infection). Cell type and time point are not known. The specimen was PBMCs or a T cell subset sorted from them (not recorded which).

The DNA for the CDR3 is TGTGCCAGCAGCTCGCCGCCCGGGACTAGCGGGAGACACAATGAGCAGTTCTTC. It encodes CASSSPPGTSGRHNEQFF. The chain carries TRBV7-9 and TRBJ2-1, with 14 bases that match TRBD2. The germline V gene encodes CDR1 SEHNR and CDR2 FQNEAQ (reference sequence). The J segment lost 5 bases and the V segment lost 4 bases, leaving 10 bases of the junction unmatched. There are 18 residues in the CDR3.